One sample yielded the 16 T cell receptor beta chains listed below, sequenced in a study of PD-1 blockade in classical Hodgkin lymphoma. This table comes from immunoSEQ multiplex PCR, and its TCRdb copy is limited to in-frame clones, with some not included. This table holds roughly 1,400 clones, over 70% found once. All the patients suffered relapse after autologous stem cell transplantation, and brentuximab vedotin exposure differed. Negative selection with magnets was how CD8+ T cells were isolated from the thawed PBMCs. The source material was CD8+ T cells from blood, sampled at baseline. The receptors derive from a human donor with classical Hodgkin lymphoma.

This chain links TRBV7-2 with TRBJ2-1; the match to TRBD2 covers 16 bases. CDR3 size: 15 residues. Germline CDR1 reads SGHTA; CDR2 reads FQGNSA. Trimming cost V 5 bases and J 16 bases; bases outside gene matches: 11. The CDR3 spells CASSAGTSGGAILFF. The CDR3 bases are TGTGCCAGCAGCGCCGGGACTAGCGGGGGGGCGATCCTCTTCTTC. The variable domain in full, completed from reference TRBV7-2 and TRBJ2-1, reads GAGVSQSPSNKVTEKGKDVELRCDPISGHTALYWYRQSLGQGLEFLIYFQGNSAPDKSGLPSDRFSAERTGGSVSTLTIQRTQQEDSAVYLCASSAGTSGGAILFFGPGTRLTVL.

The genes are TRBV9 and TRBJ2-5; D gene unclear. This CDR3 region has 15 residues. V lost 3 bases, J lost 5 bases, and 17 bases lay in between. Germline values: CDR1 SGDLS, CDR2 YYNGEE. CDR3: CASSAAWAFSETQYF. CDR3 nucleotides: TGTGCCAGCAGCGCTGCCTGGGCCTTCTCGGAGACCCAGTACTTC.

This chain connects TRBV7-9 to TRBJ2-2; no clear D. CDR1 is SEHNR, CDR2 FQNEAQ, per germline (reference sequence). The ends were cut back, 3 bases at V and 5 bases at J, with 4 bases in the middle. This CDR3 contains 12 residues. The CDR3 region is CASSLGTGELFF. The CDR3 DNA reads as TGTGCCAGCAGCTTGGGAACCGGGGAGCTGTTTTTT. Based on the CDR3 plus reference TRBV7-9 and TRBJ2-2, the full variable domain is DTGVSQNPRHKITKRGQNVTFRCDPISEHNRLYWYRQTLGQGPEFLTYFQNEAQLEKSRLLSDRFSAERPKGSFSTLEIQRTEQGDSAMYLCASSLGTGELFFGEGSRLTVL.

The V gene is TRBV7-3, the J gene TRBJ2-7, with 9 bases matching TRBD2. In germline, CDR1 is SGHTA, CDR2 FQGTGA. This CDR3 contains 18 residues. V trimming: 1 base; J trimming: 4 bases; junction bases outside the gene matches: 14. CDR3 nucleotides: TGTGCCAGCAGCTTAATTAGCGGGAGTTTCCCCCATGATTACGAGCAGTACTTC. Amino acids: CASSLISGSFPHDYEQYF.

The CDR3 spells CASSLANGPEQYF. CDR3 DNA: TGTGCCAGCAGCTTGGCCAATGGACCCGAGCAGTACTTC. The chain is built from TRBV5-8 and TRBJ2-7; D remains ambiguous. This CDR3 region has 13 residues. V shed 0 bases and J shed 6 bases, with 10 bases lying between them. CDR1 SGHTS and CDR2 YDEGEE come from the germline V gene. Full variable domain (remainder filled in from reference TRBV5-8 and TRBJ2-7): EAGVTQSPTHLIKTRGQQATLRCSPISGHTSVYWYQQALGLGLQFLLWYDEGEERNRGNFPPRFSGRQFPNYSSELNVNALELEDSALYLCASSLANGPEQYFGPGTRLTVT.

The chain recombines TRBV6-4 with TRBJ2-2, with 7 nucleotides matching TRBD2. Per the germline V gene, CDR1 is MRHNA and CDR2 is SNTAGT. With V trimmed by 5 bases and J by 5 bases, 2 bases remained unmatched. The CDR3 runs 13 residues. CDR3 in amino acids: CASSLAVTGELFF. The CDR3 bases are TGTGCCAGCAGTCTAGCGGTTACCGGGGAGCTGTTTTTT.

The rearrangement uses TRBV7-9 and TRBJ2-7; TRBD1 might be the D (5 bases). Looked up from germline, CDR1 is SEHNR and CDR2 is FQNEAQ (reference sequence). The V end lost 5 bases, the J end lost 0 bases, and 11 bases lay between the germline ends. The CDR3 totals 14 residues. As DNA, the CDR3 is TGTGCCAGCAGCCCCCGACAGAGCTCCTACGAGCAGTACTTC. This sequence encodes CASSPRQSSYEQYF.

A single count supports this clone. J is TRBJ2-2 and V is TRBV7-2; D possibly corresponds to TRBD2 (5 bases). The V and J ends lost 2 bases and 1 base respectively, with 17 bases between them. CDR3 length equals 18 residues. Looked up from germline, CDR1 is SGHTA and CDR2 is FQGNSA. CDR3 sequence reads: CASSLRVLQRKNTGELFF. In nucleotides, the CDR3 is TGTGCCAGCAGCTTAAGGGTGTTGCAGCGGAAGAACACCGGGGAGCTGTTTTTT.

The gene calls are TRBV4-2 and TRBJ2-2; 8 bases are shared with TRBD1. Looked up from germline, CDR1 is LGHNA and CDR2 is YNFKEQ. CDR3 length equals 15 residues. The V and J ends lost 1 base and 6 bases, in that order; junction bases with no gene match: 4. CDR3 DNA: TGTGCCAGCAGCCAAGCACAGGGGGAGCCCGGGGAGCTGTTTTTT. Protein: CASSQAQGEPGELFF.

The gene calls are TRBV5-3 and TRBJ2-5; tentatively, D is TRBD1 or TRBD2 (5 bases each). TRBV5-3 belongs to the ORF category, with a function that is uncertain. V lost 8 bases and J 12 bases, leaving 17 bases between the germline ends. This CDR3 contains 11 residues. CDR3 protein: CASTNRDDKYF. The DNA for the CDR3 is TGTGCCAGTACAAACCGGGACGACAAGTACTTC.

The rearrangement uses TRBV2 and TRBJ2-1; D is perhaps TRBD1 or TRBD2 (5 bases each). Germline lookup yields CDR1 SNHLY and CDR2 FYNNEI. The CDR3 loop spans 17 amino acids. Trimming stripped 6 bases from V and 0 bases from J, with 18 bases between. CDR3 nucleotide sequence: TGTGCCAGCAGGGGAGAACAGGCCTGGAGCTCCTACAATGAGCAGTTCTTC. It codes for CASRGEQAWSSYNEQFF. The full variable domain, rest sourced from reference TRBV2 and TRBJ2-1, is EPEVTQTPSHQVTQMGQEVILRCVPISNHLYFYWYRQILGQKVEFLVSFYNNEISEKSEIFDDQFSVERPDGSNFTLKIRSTKLEDSAMYFCASRGEQAWSSYNEQFFGPGTRLTVL.

The chain is built from TRBV9 and TRBJ2-2, with 8 bases fitting TRBD1. The CDR3 consists of 15 residues. V was pared by 0 bases and J by 4 bases, with 2 bases of the junction left unmatched. Germline lookup yields CDR1 SGDLS and CDR2 YYNGEE. The CDR3 is CASSVETGATGELFF. The CDR3 DNA reads TGTGCCAGCAGCGTAGAGACAGGGGCCACCGGGGAGCTGTTTTTT.

The chain couples TRBV5-1 to TRBJ1-1; unclear D gene. Trimming pared 0 bases from V and 8 bases from J, leaving 11 bases between. CDR3 length: 13 residues. The germline V gene encodes CDR1 SGHRS and CDR2 YFSETQ. CDR3 nucleotides: TGCGCCAGCAGCTTGGGCCCCGACGGGGAAGCTTTCTTT. It yields the protein CASSLGPDGEAFF.

CDR3 nucleotides: TGCGCCAGCAGCCAACCGCCTTCTCATCGAGGCTACACCTTC. Its protein product is CASSQPPSHRGYTF. The V and J genes are TRBV4-1 and TRBJ1-2; D remains unclear. V shed 2 bases and J shed 8 bases, with 15 bases lying between them. CDR1 is MGHRA and CDR2 is YSYEKL in the germline V gene. The CDR3 loop spans 14 amino acids.

The V call is TRBV11-2, the J call TRBJ2-7; TRBD2 might be the D (6 bases). V lost 3 bases to trimming and J lost 6 bases, with 12 bases between them. In germline, CDR1 is SGHAT, CDR2 FQNNGV. The CDR3 has 13 residues. The CDR3 reads CASSFSDGGEQYF. For the CDR3, the DNA is TGTGCCAGCAGCTTTAGCGACGGGGGCGAGCAGTACTTC. Together with reference TRBV11-2 and TRBJ2-7, the CDR3 gives the full variable domain: EAGVAQSPRYKIIEKRQSVAFWCNPISGHATLYWYQQILGQGPKLLIQFQNNGVVDDSQLPKDRFSAERLKGVDSTLKIQPAKLEDSAVYLCASSFSDGGEQYFGPGTRLTVT.

This clone was observed once. The rearrangement links TRBV5-6 to TRBJ1-2; 9 nucleotides agree with TRBD1. Looked up from germline, CDR1 is SGHDT and CDR2 is YYEEEE. With V trimmed by 4 bases and J by 8 bases, 9 bases remained unmatched. The CDR3 totals 14 residues. The CDR3 is CASSTDRGIYGYTF. In DNA form, the CDR3 reads TGTGCCAGCAGCACTGACAGGGGGATCTACGGCTACACCTTC.